Shown below are 28 T cell receptor beta chains from a single sample sequenced in a study of vaccination effects on CD4 cells after COVID-19. Their antigens remain unidentified. TCRdb keeps only in-frame clones here, not all; method: immunoSEQ multiplex PCR. The data contain 20,000 to 25,000 clones, 73% of them singletons. The ViraFEST assay expanded antigen-specific CD4+ T cells with viral peptide pools before sequencing. Cultured cells yielded isolated CD4+ T cells after 10 days. Nucleocapsid antibodies were negative in the vaccine recipients, who had never had SARS-CoV-2 infection. The source material was CD4+ T cells from PBMCs cultured with SARS-CoV-2 spike peptides, sampled before COVID-19 vaccination. The receptors originated from a human donor who received a COVID-19 vaccine.

The chain combines TRBV27 with TRBJ1-6; D might be TRBD1 (6 bases). The V end was cut by 6 bases, the J end by 6 bases, with 21 bases between. There are 17 residues in the CDR3. Looked up from germline, CDR1 is MNHEY and CDR2 is SMNVEV (reference sequence). The CDR3, as DNA: TGTGCCAGCAGAACCACCGGGGGGGCATATGTTAATTCACCCCTCCACTTT. This sequence encodes CASRTTGGAYVNSPLHF.

The chain links TRBV19 to TRBJ1-4, with TRBD1 matching 9 bases. Germline loops: CDR1 LNHDA, CDR2 SQIVND (reference sequence). CDR3 size: 17 residues. The V and J ends lost 6 bases and 10 bases, in that order; junction bases with no gene match: 18. CDR3 DNA: TGTGCCAGTAGCCCCGGGACAGGGTCAGCTTTTGGCGGAAAACTGTTTTTT. It codes for CASSPGTGSAFGGKLFF.

V is TRBV7-6 and J is TRBJ2-2; D call uncertain. Trimming removed 1 base at V and 6 bases at J, with 3 bases between. CDR1 is SGHVS and CDR2 is FNYEAQ in the germline V gene. CDR3 length: 12 residues. CDR3 sequence (DNA): TGTGCCAGCAGCTTAGGGGCCGGGGAGCTGTTTTTT. Its translation: CASSLGAGELFF. Based on the CDR3 plus reference TRBV7-6 and TRBJ2-2, the full variable domain is GAGVSQSPRYKVTKRGQDVALRCDPISGHVSLYWYRQALGQGPEFLTYFNYEAQQDKSGLPNDRFSAERPEGSISTLTIQRTEQRDSAMYRCASSLGAGELFFGEGSRLTVL.

In its sample, this clone was seen once. This chain links TRBV3-1 (or the pseudogene TRBV3-2) with TRBJ2-5, with D possibly TRBD2 on 6 matching bases. V was pared by 5 bases and J by 5 bases, with 24 bases between. This CDR3 comprises 17 residues. The V gene's germline CDR1 is LGHDT and CDR2 YNNKEL (reference sequence). For the CDR3, the DNA is TGTGCCAGCAGCAAGGGGACCGGGACTGTGATTGGGGAGACCCAGTACTTC. Translating gives CASSKGTGTVIGETQYF.

In this sample, this clone turned up once. The V call is TRBV5-1, the J call TRBJ2-6, with unresolved D. V shed 5 bases and J shed 3 bases, with 9 bases lying between them. This CDR3 has 14 amino acids. From germline, CDR1 is SGHRS and CDR2 YFSETQ. The CDR3 DNA reads as TGCGCCAGCAGACTCGAGAATGGGGCCAACGTCCTGACTTTC. Translated: CASRLENGANVLTF.

This rearrangement joins TRBV6-2 or TRBV6-3 to TRBJ1-1; 7 bases are shared with TRBD1. The CDR3 sequence is 18 residues long. Germline assignment: CDR1 MNHEY and CDR2 SVGEGT. V gave up 4 bases and J gave up 0 bases; unmatched junction bases: 14. The CDR3 DNA is TGTGCCAGCAGTTTACCATCGACAGGGCTCCGCTTGAACACTGAAGCTTTCTTT. Translation gives CASSLPSTGLRLNTEAFF.

This clone has a handful of counts. The genes are TRBV6-5 and TRBJ1-4; a possible D gene is TRBD1 (6 bases). The germline gives CDR1 MNHEY, CDR2 SVGAGI. Trimming removed 7 bases from V and 2 bases from J, with 11 bases in between. CDR3 length: 14 amino acids. CDR3 DNA sequence: TGTGCCAGCATCGCGGGGGGCACTAATGAAAAACTGTTTTTT. Translating it yields CASIAGGTNEKLFF.

This clone was picked up a small number of times. The genes are TRBV27 and TRBJ2-7; TRBD2 aligns across 12 bases. The V gene end was trimmed by 4 bases and the J gene end by 5 bases; junction bases not matched to a gene: 6. This CDR3 has 15 amino acids. CDR1 and CDR2 (germline): MNHEY, SMNVEV (reference sequence). CDR3 bases: TGTGCCAGCAGTTCCTCGACTAGCGGGGGAAACGAGCAGTACTTC. It encodes CASSSSTSGGNEQYF.

This clone was counted a few times. The gene calls are TRBV2 and TRBJ1-2; D may be TRBD1 (5 bases). The germline CDR1 and CDR2 sequences are SNHLY and FYNNEI. The V gene lost 2 bases and the J gene lost 2 bases, with 6 bases spanning the gap. The CDR3 extends over 13 amino acids. In DNA form, the CDR3 reads TGTGCCAGCAGTGAACAGGGAAACTATGGCTACACCTTC. Translated, it gives CASSEQGNYGYTF.

The V gene is TRBV19, the J gene TRBJ1-4; TRBD1 agrees at 7 bases. Germline CDR1 LNHDA, CDR2 SQIVND (reference sequence). With V trimmed by 2 bases and J by 8 bases, 8 bases remained unmatched. This CDR3 has 15 amino acids. CDR3 in amino acids: CASSINYRGGEKLFF. The CDR3 nucleotides are TGTGCCAGTAGTATAAATTACAGGGGTGGCGAAAAACTGTTTTTT.

This chain links TRBV19 with TRBJ1-4; 10 nucleotides line up with TRBD1. CDR3 size: 17 residues. V lost 10 bases to trimming and J lost 3 bases; unmatched junction nucleotides: 14. Germline-derived CDR1 and CDR2 are LNHDA and SQIVND (reference sequence). The CDR3 sequence: CATRTGTGVLSNEKLFF. The CDR3, as DNA: TGTGCCACCAGAACCGGGACAGGGGTTCTATCTAATGAAAAACTGTTTTTT.

This clone was seen only once. V usage is TRBV4-1 and J usage is TRBJ1-5; 9 bases align to TRBD1. This CDR3 is built from 15 residues. V lost 0 bases and J lost 9; bases outside the gene matches: 6. The germline V gene has CDR1 MGHRA and CDR2 YSYEKL. CDR3 nucleotides: TGCGCCAGCAGCCAAGAGAGGACAGGGGCAGGGCCCCAGCATTTT. Residues: CASSQERTGAGPQHF.

This clone was picked up a small number of times. The rearrangement joins TRBV7-8 to TRBJ1-2; D gene unclear. The V gene lost 0 bases and the J gene lost 8 bases, with 10 bases spanning the gap. Germline V gene lookup returns CDR1 SGHVS and CDR2 FQNEAQ. The CDR3 sequence is 13 residues long. This chain's CDR3 is CASSLAGSKGYTF. Here the CDR3 DNA reads TGTGCCAGCAGCTTAGCAGGGAGTAAAGGCTACACCTTC.

The V call is TRBV18, the J call TRBJ1-1, with D hard to call. Between the trimmed V and J ends, which lost 2 bases and 4 bases, there was a span of 11 bases. From germline, CDR1 is KGHSH and CDR2 LQKENI. The CDR3 loop spans 14 amino acids. CDR3 in amino acids: CASSPNARGTEAFF. CDR3 DNA sequence: TGTGCCAGCTCACCAAATGCCCGAGGCACTGAAGCTTTCTTT.

This chain links TRBV5-6 with TRBJ1-4; D is undetermined. The ends were cut back, 0 bases at V and 5 bases at J, with 8 bases in the middle. CDR1 is SGHDT, CDR2 YYEEEE, per germline. This CDR3 is built from 14 residues. The CDR3 here is CASSLGQLNEKLFF. CDR3 DNA: TGTGCCAGCAGCTTGGGGCAGTTAAATGAAAAACTGTTTTTT. The entire variable domain, with the rest obtained from reference TRBV5-6 and TRBJ1-4, is as follows: DAGVTQSPTHLIKTRGQQVTLRCSPKSGHDTVSWYQQALGQGPQFIFQYYEEEERQRGNFPDRFSGHQFPNYSSELNVNALLLGDSALYLCASSLGQLNEKLFFGSGTQLSVL.

The rearrangement links TRBV19 to TRBJ1-2, with 11 bases matching TRBD1. Germline values: CDR1 LNHDA, CDR2 SQIVND (reference sequence). The CDR3 spans 13 residues. V lost 6 bases and J lost 8; bases outside the gene matches: 5. Here the CDR3 DNA reads TGTGCCAGTAGCCTCGGGACAGGGGGGGGCTACACCTTC. The encoded protein is CASSLGTGGGYTF. Variable domain in full (rest from reference TRBV19 and TRBJ1-2): DGGITQSPKYLFRKEGQNVTLSCEQNLNHDAMYWYRQDPGQGLRLIYYSQIVNDFQKGDIAEGYSVSREKKESFPLTVTSAQKNPTAFYLCASSLGTGGGYTFGSGTRLTVV.

The chain recombines TRBV21-1 with TRBJ2-3. TRBV21-1 is shown as a pseudogene. The CDR3 is 13 residues long. CDR3 residues: CASSRPGTDTQYF. The CDR3 DNA reads TGTGCCAGCAGCCGCCCTGGCACAGATACGCAGTATTTT.

The chain links TRBV5-1 to TRBJ2-1; no reliable D call. Trimming took 2 bases from V and 3 from J, leaving 9 bases between them. Germline assignment: CDR1 SGHRS and CDR2 YFSETQ. The CDR3 extends over 14 amino acids. The CDR3 sequence: CASSFGDFYNEQFF. The CDR3 coding sequence is TGCGCCAGCAGCTTCGGCGACTTCTACAATGAGCAGTTCTTC. The complete variable domain, with remaining parts taken from reference TRBV5-1 and TRBJ2-1, reads KAGVTQTPRYLIKTRGQQVTLSCSPISGHRSVSWYQQTPGQGLQFLFEYFSETQRNKGNFPGRFSGRQFSNSRSEMNVSTLELGDSALYLCASSFGDFYNEQFFGPGTRLTVL.

The chain has TRBV7-2 and TRBJ2-5; no firm D call. The germline V gene encodes CDR1 SGHTA and CDR2 FQGNSA. This CDR3 region has 17 residues. V shed 5 bases and J shed 0 bases, with 19 bases lying between them. The CDR3 is CASSPPWWAEHQETQYF. The CDR3 region has the DNA TGTGCCAGCAGCCCACCTTGGTGGGCGGAACACCAAGAGACCCAGTACTTC.

V is TRBV5-4 and J is TRBJ2-1; the D gene is possibly TRBD1 (5 bases). This CDR3 contains 13 residues. CDR1 is SGHNT and CDR2 is YYREEE in the germline V gene (reference sequence). The V end was cut by 0 bases, the J end by 8 bases, with 9 bases between. The CDR3 nucleotides read TGTGCCAGCAGCTTGGGGCAGGGTTATGAGCAGTTCTTC. Amino acids: CASSLGQGYEQFF.

This chain links TRBV7-8 with TRBJ1-2; the D gene is possibly TRBD1 (5 bases). The germline gives CDR1 SGHVS, CDR2 FQNEAQ. This CDR3 region has 13 residues. V was pared by 5 bases and J by 8 bases, with 15 bases between. The CDR3 sequence: CASSPREPIGYTF. The CDR3 DNA follows: TGTGCCAGCAGCCCCAGGGAACCCATAGGCTACACCTTC.

The chain uses TRBV5-1 and TRBJ2-3; 12 bases map to TRBD2. This CDR3 spans 19 amino acids. V shed 2 bases and J 4 bases; nucleotides not matched to a gene: 14. CDR1 and CDR2 from the germline V gene are SGHRS and YFSETQ. CDR3 residues: CASSLPKGRLAGDADTQYF. CDR3 DNA sequence: TGCGCCAGCAGCTTACCAAAGGGCCGACTAGCGGGAGACGCAGATACGCAGTATTTT. The full variable domain, with the rest looked up from reference TRBV5-1 and TRBJ2-3, is KAGVTQTPRYLIKTRGQQVTLSCSPISGHRSVSWYQQTPGQGLQFLFEYFSETQRNKGNFPGRFSGRQFSNSRSEMNVSTLELGDSALYLCASSLPKGRLAGDADTQYFGPGTRLTVL.

This clone was seen just once. The chain carries TRBV12-3 or TRBV12-4 and TRBJ2-7; D is uncertain. The CDR3 is made up of 13 amino acids. With 6 bases removed from V and 5 bases from J, the gap between germline ends came to 14 bases. The CDR3 coding sequence is TGTGCCAGCAGCACCTTGGGCTACCACGAGCAGTACTTC. This sequence encodes CASSTLGYHEQYF.

This clone was picked up a small number of times. CDR3 in DNA: TGTGCCAGCAGCGACCAGGGGAGTAAAAACACCATATATTTT. This gives the protein CASSDQGSKNTIYF. The V call is TRBV2, the J call TRBJ1-3; TRBD1 might be the D (6 bases). CDR1 is SNHLY and CDR2 is FYNNEI in the germline V gene. V lost 6 bases and J lost 6, with 15 bases in between. The CDR3 is 14 residues long.

The chain employs TRBV5-4 and TRBJ2-3; 7 bases map to TRBD1. The CDR3 has 15 amino acids. Germline trimming cut 2 bases from V and 2 bases from J; bases unmatched to any gene: 5. Per the germline V gene, CDR1 is SGHNT and CDR2 is YYREEE (reference sequence). CDR3 DNA sequence: TGTGCCAGCAGCTTCTCCGGGACAGCCACAGATACGCAGTATTTT. It translates to CASSFSGTATDTQYF.

This chain connects TRBV29-1 to TRBJ2-1; TRBD2 is a possible D gene (6 bases). V was shortened by 7 bases and J by 5 bases, with 21 bases between the two germline ends. The CDR3 length is 15 residues. Germline CDR1 reads SQVTM; CDR2 reads ANQGSEA. As DNA, the CDR3 is TGCAGCGCTGCCGCGTGGGGGGTGCTCCACAATGAGCAGTTCTTC. Translated, it gives CSAAAWGVLHNEQFF.

This chain connects TRBV6-5 to TRBJ1-1; 10 bases match TRBD1. The CDR3 sequence is 15 residues long. Trimming cost V 5 bases and J 4 bases; bases outside gene matches: 7. Germline CDR1 and CDR2: MNHEY and SVGAGI. The CDR3 DNA reads as TGTGCCAGCAGTCGACAGGGGGCTATCGGCACTGAAGCTTTCTTT. Its translation is CASSRQGAIGTEAFF.

The V and J genes are TRBV7-6 and TRBJ2-2; 10 positions match TRBD2. Germline V gene data show CDR1 as SGHVS and CDR2 as FNYEAQ. V lost 2 bases to trimming and J lost 5 bases; unmatched junction nucleotides: 8. This CDR3 is built from 17 residues. CDR3 residues: CASSLPRTSGQTGELFF. For the CDR3, the DNA is TGTGCCAGCAGCTTACCAAGGACTAGCGGACAGACCGGGGAGCTGTTTTTT.